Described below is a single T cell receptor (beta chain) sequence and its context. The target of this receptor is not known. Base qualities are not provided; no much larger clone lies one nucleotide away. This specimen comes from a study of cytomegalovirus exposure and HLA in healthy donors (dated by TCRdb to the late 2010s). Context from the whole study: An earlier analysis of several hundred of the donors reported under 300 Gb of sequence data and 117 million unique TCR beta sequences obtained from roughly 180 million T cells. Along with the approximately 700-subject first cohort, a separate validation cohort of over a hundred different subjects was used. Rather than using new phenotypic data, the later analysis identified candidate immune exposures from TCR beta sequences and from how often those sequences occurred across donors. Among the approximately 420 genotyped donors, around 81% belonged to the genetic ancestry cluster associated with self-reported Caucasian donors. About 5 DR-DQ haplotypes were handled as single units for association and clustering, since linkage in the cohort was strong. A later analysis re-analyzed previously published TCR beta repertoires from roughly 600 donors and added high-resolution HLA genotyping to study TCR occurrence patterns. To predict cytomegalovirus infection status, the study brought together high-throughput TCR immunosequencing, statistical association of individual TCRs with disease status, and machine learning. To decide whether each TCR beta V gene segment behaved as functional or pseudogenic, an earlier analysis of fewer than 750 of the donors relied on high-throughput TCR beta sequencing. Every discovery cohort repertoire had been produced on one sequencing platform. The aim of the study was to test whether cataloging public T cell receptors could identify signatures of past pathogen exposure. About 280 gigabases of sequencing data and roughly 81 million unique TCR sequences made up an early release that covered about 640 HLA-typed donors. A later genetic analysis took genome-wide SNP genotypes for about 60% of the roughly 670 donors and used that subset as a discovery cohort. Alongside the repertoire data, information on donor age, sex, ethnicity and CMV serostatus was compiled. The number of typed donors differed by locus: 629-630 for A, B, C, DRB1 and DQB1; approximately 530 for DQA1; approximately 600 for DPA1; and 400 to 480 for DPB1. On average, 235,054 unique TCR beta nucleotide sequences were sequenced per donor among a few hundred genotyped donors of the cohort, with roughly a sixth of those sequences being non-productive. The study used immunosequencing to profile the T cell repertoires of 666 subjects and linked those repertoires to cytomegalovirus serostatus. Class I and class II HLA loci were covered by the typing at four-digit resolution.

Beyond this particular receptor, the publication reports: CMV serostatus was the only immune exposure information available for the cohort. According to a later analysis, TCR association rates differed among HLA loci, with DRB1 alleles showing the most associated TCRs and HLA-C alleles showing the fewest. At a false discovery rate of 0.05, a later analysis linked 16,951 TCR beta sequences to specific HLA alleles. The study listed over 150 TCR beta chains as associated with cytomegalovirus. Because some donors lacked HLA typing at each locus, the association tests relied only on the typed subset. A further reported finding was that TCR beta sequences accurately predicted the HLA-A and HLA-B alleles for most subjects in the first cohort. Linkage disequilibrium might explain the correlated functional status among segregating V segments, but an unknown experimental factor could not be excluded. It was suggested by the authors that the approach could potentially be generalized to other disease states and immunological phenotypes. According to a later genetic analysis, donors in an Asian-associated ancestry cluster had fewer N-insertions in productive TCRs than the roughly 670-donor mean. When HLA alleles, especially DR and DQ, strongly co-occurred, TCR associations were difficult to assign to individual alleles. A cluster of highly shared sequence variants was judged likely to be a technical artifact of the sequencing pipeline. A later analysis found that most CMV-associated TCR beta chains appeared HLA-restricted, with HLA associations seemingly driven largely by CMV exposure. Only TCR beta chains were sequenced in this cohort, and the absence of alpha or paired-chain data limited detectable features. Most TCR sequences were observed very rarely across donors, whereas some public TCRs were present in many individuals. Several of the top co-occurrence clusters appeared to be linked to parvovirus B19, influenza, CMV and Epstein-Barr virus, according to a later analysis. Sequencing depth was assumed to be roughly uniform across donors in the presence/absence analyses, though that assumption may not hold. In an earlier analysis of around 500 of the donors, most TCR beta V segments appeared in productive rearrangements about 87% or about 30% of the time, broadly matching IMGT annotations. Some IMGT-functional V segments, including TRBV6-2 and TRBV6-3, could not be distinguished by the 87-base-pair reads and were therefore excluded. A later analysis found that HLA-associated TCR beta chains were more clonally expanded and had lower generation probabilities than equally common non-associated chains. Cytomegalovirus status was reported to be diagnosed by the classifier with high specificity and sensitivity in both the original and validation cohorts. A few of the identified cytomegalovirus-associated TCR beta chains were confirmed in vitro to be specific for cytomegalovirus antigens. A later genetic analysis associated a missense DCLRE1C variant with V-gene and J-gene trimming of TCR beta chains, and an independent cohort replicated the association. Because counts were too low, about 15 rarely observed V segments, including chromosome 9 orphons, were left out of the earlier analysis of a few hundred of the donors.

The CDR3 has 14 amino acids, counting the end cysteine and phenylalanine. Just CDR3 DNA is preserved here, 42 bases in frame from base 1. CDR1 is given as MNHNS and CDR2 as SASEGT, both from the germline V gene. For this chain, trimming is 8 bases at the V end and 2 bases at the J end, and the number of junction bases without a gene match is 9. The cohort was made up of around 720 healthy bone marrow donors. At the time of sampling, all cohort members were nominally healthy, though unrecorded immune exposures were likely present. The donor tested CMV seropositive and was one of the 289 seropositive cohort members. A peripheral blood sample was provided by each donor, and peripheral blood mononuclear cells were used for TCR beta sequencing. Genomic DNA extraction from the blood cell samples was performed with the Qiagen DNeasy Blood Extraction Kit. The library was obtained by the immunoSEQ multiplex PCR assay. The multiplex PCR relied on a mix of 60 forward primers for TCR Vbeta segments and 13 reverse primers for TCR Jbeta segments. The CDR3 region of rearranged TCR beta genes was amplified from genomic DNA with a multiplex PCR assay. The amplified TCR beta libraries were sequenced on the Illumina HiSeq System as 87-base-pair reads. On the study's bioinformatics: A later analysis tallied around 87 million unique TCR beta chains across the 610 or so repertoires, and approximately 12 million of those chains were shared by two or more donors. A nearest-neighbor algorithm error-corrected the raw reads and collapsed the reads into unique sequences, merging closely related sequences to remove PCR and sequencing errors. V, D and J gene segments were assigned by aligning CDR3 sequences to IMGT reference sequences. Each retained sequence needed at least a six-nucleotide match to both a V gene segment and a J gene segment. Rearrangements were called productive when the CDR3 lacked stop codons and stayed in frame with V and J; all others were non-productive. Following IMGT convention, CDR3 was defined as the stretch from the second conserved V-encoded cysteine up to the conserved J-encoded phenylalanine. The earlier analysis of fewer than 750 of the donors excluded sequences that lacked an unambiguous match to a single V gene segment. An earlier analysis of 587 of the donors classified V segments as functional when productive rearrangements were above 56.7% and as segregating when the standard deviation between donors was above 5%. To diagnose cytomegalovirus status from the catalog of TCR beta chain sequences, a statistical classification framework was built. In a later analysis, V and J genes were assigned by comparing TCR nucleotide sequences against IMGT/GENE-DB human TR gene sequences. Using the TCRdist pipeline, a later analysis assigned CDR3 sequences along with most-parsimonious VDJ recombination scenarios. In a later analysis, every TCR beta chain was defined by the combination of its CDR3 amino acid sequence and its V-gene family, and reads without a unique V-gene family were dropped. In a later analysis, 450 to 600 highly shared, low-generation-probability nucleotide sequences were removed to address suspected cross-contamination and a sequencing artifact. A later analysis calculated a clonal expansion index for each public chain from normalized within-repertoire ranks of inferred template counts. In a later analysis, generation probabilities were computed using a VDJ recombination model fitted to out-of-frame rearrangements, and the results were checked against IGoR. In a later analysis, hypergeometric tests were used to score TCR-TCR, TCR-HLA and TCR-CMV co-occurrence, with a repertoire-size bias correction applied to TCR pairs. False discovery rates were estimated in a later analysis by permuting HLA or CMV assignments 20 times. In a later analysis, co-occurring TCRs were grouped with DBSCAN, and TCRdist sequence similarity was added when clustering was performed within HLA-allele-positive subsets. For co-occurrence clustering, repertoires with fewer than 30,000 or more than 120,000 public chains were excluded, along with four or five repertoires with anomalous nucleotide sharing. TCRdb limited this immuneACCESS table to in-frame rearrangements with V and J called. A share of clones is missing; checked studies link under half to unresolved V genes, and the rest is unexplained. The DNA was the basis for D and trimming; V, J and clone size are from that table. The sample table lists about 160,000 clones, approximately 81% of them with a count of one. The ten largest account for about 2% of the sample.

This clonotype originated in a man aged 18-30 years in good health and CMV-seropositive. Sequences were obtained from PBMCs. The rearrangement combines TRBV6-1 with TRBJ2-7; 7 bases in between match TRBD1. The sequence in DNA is TGTGCCAGCCAGAAGGGACAGTCTACCTACGAGCAGTACTTC. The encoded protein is CASQKGQSTYEQYF.